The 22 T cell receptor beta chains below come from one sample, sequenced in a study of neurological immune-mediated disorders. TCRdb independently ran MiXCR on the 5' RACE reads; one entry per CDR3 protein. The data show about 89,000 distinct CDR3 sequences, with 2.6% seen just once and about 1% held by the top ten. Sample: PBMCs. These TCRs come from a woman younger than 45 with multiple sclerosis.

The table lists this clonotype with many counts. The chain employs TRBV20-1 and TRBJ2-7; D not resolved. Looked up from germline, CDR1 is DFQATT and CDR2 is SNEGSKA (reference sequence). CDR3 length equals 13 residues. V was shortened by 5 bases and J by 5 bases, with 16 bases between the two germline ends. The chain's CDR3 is CSAPLTGQNEQYF. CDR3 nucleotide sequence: TGCAGTGCTCCCCTAACCGGCCAAAACGAGCAGTACTTC.

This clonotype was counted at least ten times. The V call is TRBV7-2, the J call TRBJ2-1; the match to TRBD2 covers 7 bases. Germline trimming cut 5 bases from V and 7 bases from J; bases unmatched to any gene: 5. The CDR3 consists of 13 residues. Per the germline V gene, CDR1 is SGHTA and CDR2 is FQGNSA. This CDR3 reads CASSPPGLNEQFF. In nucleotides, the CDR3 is TGTGCCAGCAGCCCGCCGGGACTAAATGAGCAGTTCTTC.

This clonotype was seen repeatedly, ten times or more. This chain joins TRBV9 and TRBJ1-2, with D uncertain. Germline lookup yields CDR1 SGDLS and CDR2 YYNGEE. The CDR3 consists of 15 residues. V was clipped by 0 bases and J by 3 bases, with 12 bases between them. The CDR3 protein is CASSVATWTDYGYTF. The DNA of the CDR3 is TGTGCCAGCAGCGTAGCTACTTGGACGGACTATGGCTACACCTTC.

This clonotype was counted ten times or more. As DNA, the CDR3 is TGCAGCGTTGAAGAGTGGTCCTACGCTGAAGCTTTCTTT. Translated: CSVEEWSYAEAFF. V gene TRBV29-1 combines with J gene TRBJ1-1; D unresolved. The CDR3 is 13 residues long. Looked up from germline, CDR1 is SQVTM and CDR2 is ANQGSEA. Trimming shortened V by 0 bases and J by 6 bases, and 11 bases separated the two germline ends.

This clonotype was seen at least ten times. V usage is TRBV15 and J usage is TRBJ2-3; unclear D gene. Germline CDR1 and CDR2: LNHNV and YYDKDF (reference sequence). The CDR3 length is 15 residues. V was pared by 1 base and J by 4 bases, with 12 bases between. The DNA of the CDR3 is TGTGCCACCAGCAGAGTGGCGGAGAACTCAGATACGCAGTATTTT. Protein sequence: CATSRVAENSDTQYF.

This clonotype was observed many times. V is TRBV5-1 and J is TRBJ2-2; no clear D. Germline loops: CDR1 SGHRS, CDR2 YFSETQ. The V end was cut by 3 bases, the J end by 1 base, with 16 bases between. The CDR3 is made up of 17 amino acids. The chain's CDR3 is CASSSSRVIQNTGELFF. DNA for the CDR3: TGCGCCAGCAGCTCCTCAAGGGTGATCCAGAACACCGGGGAGCTGTTTTTT.

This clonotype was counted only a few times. CDR3 sequence: CASSWGGDPYEQYF. CDR3 coding DNA: TGTGCCAGTAGCTGGGGAGGTGATCCCTACGAGCAGTACTTC. The chain joins TRBV19 to TRBJ2-7, with D maybe TRBD2 (6 bases). Germline V gene sequence: CDR1 LNHDA, CDR2 SQIVND (reference sequence). This CDR3 comprises 14 residues. The V and J ends lost 6 bases and 2 bases respectively, with 14 bases between them.

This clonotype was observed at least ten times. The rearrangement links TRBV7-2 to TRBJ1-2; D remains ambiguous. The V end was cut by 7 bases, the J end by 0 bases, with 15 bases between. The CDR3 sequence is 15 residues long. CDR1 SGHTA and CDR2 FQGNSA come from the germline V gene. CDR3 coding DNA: TGTGCCAGCACCCGTCAAAGATCAGCTAACTATGGCTACACCTTC. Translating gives CASTRQRSANYGYTF.

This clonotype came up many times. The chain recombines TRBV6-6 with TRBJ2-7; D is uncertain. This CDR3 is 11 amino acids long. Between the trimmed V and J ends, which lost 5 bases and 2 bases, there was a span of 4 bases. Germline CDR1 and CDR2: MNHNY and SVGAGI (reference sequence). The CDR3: CASSEAYEQYF. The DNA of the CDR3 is TGTGCCAGCAGTGAGGCCTACGAGCAGTACTTC.

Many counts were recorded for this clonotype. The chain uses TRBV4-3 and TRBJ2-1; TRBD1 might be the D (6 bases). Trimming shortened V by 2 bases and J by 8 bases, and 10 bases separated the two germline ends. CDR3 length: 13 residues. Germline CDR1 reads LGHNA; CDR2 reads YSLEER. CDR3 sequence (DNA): TGCGCCAGCAGCCAAACAGGGATTGATGAGCAGTTCTTC. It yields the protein CASSQTGIDEQFF.

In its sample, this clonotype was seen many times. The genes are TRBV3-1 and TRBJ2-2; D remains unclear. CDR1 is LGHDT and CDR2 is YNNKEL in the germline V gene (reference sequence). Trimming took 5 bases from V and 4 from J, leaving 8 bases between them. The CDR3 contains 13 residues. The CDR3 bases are TGTGCCAGCAGCATCTGGGGCACCGGGGAGCTGTTTTTT. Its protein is CASSIWGTGELFF.

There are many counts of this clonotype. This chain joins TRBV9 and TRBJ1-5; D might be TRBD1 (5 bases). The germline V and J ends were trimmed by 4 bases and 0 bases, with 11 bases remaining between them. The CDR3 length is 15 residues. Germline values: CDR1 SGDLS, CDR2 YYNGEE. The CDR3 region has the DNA TGTGCCAGCAGCCCGGGGCTCTATAGCAATCAGCCCCAGCATTTT. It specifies CASSPGLYSNQPQHF.

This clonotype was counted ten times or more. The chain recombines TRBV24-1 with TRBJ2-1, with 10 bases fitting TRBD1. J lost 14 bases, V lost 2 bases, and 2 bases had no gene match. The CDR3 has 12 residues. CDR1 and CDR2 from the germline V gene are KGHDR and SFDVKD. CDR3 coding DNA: TGTGCCACCAGTGATTCCGGGACAGGGGAGTTCTTC. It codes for CATSDSGTGEFF.

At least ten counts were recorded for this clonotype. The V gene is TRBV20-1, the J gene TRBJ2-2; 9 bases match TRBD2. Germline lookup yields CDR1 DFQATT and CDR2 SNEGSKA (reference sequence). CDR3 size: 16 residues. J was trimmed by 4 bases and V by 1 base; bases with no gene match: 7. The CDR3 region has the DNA TGCAGTGCTAGAGGGGGAACTAGCGGGCGCACCGGGGAGCTGTTTTTT. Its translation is CSARGGTSGRTGELFF.

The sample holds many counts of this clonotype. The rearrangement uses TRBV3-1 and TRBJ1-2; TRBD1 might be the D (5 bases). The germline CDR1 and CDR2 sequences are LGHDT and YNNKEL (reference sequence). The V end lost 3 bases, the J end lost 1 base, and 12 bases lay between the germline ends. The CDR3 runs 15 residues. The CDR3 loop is CASSQRQLGNYGYTF. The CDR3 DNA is TGTGCCAGCAGCCAGAGACAGCTCGGTAACTATGGCTACACCTTC.

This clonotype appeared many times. Here the CDR3 reads CASSLGRAGPDTQYF. CDR3 nucleotides: TGTGCCAGCAGCTTAGGACGTGCGGGGCCAGATACGCAGTATTTT. The chain has TRBV7-2 and TRBJ2-3; a possible D gene is TRBD2 (6 bases). Germline assignment: CDR1 SGHTA and CDR2 FQGNSA. Deletions cut 1 base from V and 4 bases from J, with 12 bases between. The CDR3 runs to 15 residues. Complete variable domain (other parts from reference TRBV7-2 and TRBJ2-3): GAGVSQSPSNKVTEKGKDVELRCDPISGHTALYWYRQSLGQGLEFLIYFQGNSAPDKSGLPSDRFSAERTGGSVSTLTIQRTQQEDSAVYLCASSLGRAGPDTQYFGPGTRLTVL.

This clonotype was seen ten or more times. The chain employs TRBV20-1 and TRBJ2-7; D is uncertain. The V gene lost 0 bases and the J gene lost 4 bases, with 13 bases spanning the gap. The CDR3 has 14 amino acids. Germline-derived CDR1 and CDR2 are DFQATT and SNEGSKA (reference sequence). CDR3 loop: CSARDDAVEYEQYF. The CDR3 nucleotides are TGCAGTGCTAGAGATGATGCAGTCGAATACGAGCAGTACTTC.

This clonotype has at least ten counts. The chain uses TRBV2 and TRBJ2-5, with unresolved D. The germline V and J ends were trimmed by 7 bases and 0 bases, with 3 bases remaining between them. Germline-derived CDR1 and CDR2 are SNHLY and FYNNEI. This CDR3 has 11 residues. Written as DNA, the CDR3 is TGTGCCAGCACGTACCAAGAGACCCAGTACTTC. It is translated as CASTYQETQYF.

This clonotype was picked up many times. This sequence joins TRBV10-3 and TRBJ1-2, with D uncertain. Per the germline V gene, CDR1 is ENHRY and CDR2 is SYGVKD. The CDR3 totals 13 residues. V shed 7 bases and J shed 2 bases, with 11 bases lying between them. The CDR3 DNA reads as TGTGCCATCATTCAGCAGATAAACTATGGCTACACCTTC. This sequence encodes CAIIQQINYGYTF.

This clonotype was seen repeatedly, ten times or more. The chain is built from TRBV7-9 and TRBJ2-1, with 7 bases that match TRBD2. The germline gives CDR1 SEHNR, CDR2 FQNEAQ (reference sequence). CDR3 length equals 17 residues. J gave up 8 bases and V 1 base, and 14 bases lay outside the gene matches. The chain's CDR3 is CASSLGWAGTAGDEQFF. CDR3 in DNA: TGTGCCAGCAGCTTAGGGTGGGCGGGAACCGCGGGGGATGAGCAGTTCTTC.

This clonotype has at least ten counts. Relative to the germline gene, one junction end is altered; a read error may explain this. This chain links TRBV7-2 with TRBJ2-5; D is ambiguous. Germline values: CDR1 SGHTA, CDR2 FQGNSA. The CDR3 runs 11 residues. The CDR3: CASTLQETQYF. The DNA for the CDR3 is TGTGCCAGCACCTTACAAGAGACCCAGTACTTC.

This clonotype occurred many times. CDR3 amino acids: CASSPSMGEQYF. The CDR3 DNA reads TGTGCCAGCAGCCCAAGTATGGGGGAGCAGTACTTC. This chain uses TRBV7-2 with TRBJ2-7; D remains ambiguous. The CDR3 totals 12 residues. The germline CDR1 and CDR2 sequences are SGHTA and FQGNSA. Deletions cut 5 bases from V and 7 bases from J, with 12 bases between.